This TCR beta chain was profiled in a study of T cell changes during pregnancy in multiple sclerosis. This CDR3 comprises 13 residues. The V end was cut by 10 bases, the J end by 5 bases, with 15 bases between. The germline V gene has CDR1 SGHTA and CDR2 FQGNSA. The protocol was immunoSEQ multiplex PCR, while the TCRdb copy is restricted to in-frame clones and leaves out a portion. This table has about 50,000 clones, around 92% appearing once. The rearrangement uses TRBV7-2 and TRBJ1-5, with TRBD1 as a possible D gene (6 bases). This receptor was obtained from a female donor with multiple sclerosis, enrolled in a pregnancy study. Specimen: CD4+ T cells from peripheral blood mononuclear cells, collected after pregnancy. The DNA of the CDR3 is TGTGCCACGTCGGCAGGGGTCCATCAGCCCCAGCATTTT. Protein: CATSAGVHQPQHF.